The source of this TCR beta chain is a study of shared clonotypes between healthy human individuals (dated by TCRdb to 2020 to 2021). Study-level background: The cohort comprised a couple of women and three men aged 18 to 49 years. Between about 0.94 and 10 billion PBMCs per donor were obtained by leukapheresis. To estimate repertoire size and how much clonotype sharing occurs between individuals, the study deeply sequenced the blood TCR repertoires of a handful of healthy adults. To increase sequencing depth and limit assay-specific biases, different laboratories used diverse techniques to prepare libraries and sequence TCR repertoires. For each donor, three plates each were used for CD4 naive and CD4 memory, two plates were used for CD8 naive, and one plate was used for CD8 memory.

With regard to this clone: This clone's antigen is unknown. Per-base qualities were not stored, and no clone one base away is much larger.

The germline V gene yields SGHTA for CDR1 and FQGNSA for CDR2. V drops 0 bases and J drops 6 bases, leaving 9 bases in between. The CDR3 sequence holds 13 residues, the cysteine and phenylalanine included. Here the CDR3 DNA is all that survives: 39 bases in frame from base 1. Using the deep immunoSEQ assay, TCR CDR3 regions were amplified from genomic DNA by multiplex PCR. Extracted genomic DNA from each cell subset was distributed evenly across all wells of several immunoSEQ 96-well plates, and each plate was treated as a replicate. Each replicate PCR for sorted subsets received 200 ng genomic DNA, equal to about 30,000 T cell genomes. Purified libraries were quantified with a Qubit 3.0 fluorometer, sized on a Bioanalyzer 2100, and re-quantified with the KAPA Library Quantification kit. A separate single-read 150-cycle Illumina NextSeq 550 flow cell was used to sequence each immunoSEQ 96-well plate. Under the source paper's analysis protocol: Because the immunoSEQ output held only junctional sequences and lacked quality scores, the filtering could not match the filtering applied to full-length reads. To assign V/J genes and CDR3, sequences were annotated using PyIR, a Python wrapper for IgBLAST v1.9, with IMGT germline references. Reads with weak V/J assignments (E-value above 1e-6), missing CDR3, stop codons, out-of-frame junctions, or ambiguous translated residues were removed. V3J clonotypes were defined as sequences sharing an identical inferred V gene, J gene, and CDR3 amino acid sequence. The percentage overlap between two repertoires was calculated by dividing the number of shared unique clonotypes by the size of the smaller repertoire. RTK rarefaction, the Chao1 estimator, and Recon v2.1 estimates of unobserved clonotypes were used to assess repertoire richness. Generation probabilities for all TCRbeta clonotypes obtained by the gDNA method from a few donors were computed using OLGA. Entries here come from immuneACCESS through TCRdb and include only in-frame sequences with V and J called. Some clones fail to appear in such tables; in the studies checked, an unresolved V gene covers under half of the shortfall, and the cause of the remainder is unknown. V and J calls and clone size are copied from that table; D and trimming were computed from the DNA. The sample data list 2 million to 3 million clones, and under 95% of these were observed just once. The ten largest make up 0.36% of the sample.

The donors were healthy, HIV-negative adults with no recently reported acute infections or vaccinations. Only Caucasian adults living in Nashville, Tennessee, USA were represented among the donors. Magnetic negative selection was used to enrich CD4+ T cells, after which naive cells were positively selected on CD45RA and the negative fraction became the memory subset. Blood was collected by leukapheresis, and PBMCs were isolated by Ficoll-Histopaque density gradient centrifugation and then cryopreserved in liquid nitrogen vapor phase. Analytical flow cytometry was used to check the purity and quantity of each magnetically sorted T cell population. Genomic DNA was isolated from each sorted fraction and quantified by UV absorbance on a Nanodrop 2000c. Study-wide conclusions, independent of this receptor: Larger estimated clonotype richness was generally found for naive subsets than for memory subsets. When a few donors were compared, the shared fraction of clonotypes was about 5.2% for naive CD4, 3.5% to 4% for naive CD8, more than 2% for memory CD4, and less than 0.45% for memory CD8. Pairwise subsampling led to the expectation that sequencing depth would affect the degree of clonotype sharing among donors. Higher generation probabilities were observed for clonotypes shared by all four sorted-subset donors than for non-shared clonotypes. Because the study included a small number of donors, the genetic and exposure-history diversity represented was limited. Rarefaction of sorted-subset datasets indicated incomplete sequencing despite the large sequencing depth. Sampling was restricted to blood, and TCR repertoires in tissues likely differ from the TCR repertoires found in blood.

The V and J segments used are TRBV7-2 and TRBJ2-7; too little of a D gene remains to name it. This clonotype originated in a man aged 18 to 29 in good health. Some clones in this sample may be carry-over from other donors' samples. The sequenced sample was naive CD4+ T cells from PBMCs. The label giving this sample's cell subset or site can be read as: CD45RA+ positively selected. For the CDR3, the sequence is CASSLAWQSEQYF. Read as DNA, the sequence is TGTGCCAGCAGCTTAGCGTGGCAGAGCGAGCAGTACTTC.